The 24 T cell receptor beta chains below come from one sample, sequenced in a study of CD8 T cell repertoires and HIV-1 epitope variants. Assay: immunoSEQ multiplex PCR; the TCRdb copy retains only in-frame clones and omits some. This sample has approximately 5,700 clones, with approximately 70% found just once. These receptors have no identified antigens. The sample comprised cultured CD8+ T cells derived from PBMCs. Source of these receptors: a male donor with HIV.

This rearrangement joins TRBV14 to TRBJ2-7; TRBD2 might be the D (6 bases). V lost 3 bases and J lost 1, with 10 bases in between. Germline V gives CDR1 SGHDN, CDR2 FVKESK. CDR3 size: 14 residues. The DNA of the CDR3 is TGTGCCAGCAGCCACCCGGGAGTATCCTACGAGCAGTACTTC. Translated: CASSHPGVSYEQYF.

The CDR3 DNA reads TGTGCCAGTAGTATCGGGGGGTTCTATGGCTACACCTTC. This codes for CASSIGGFYGYTF. The rearrangement joins TRBV19 to TRBJ1-2, with TRBD1 as a possible D gene (5 bases). V gave up 3 bases and J gave up 4 bases, with 9 bases separating them. CDR3 length: 13 residues. Germline loops: CDR1 LNHDA, CDR2 SQIVND (reference sequence).

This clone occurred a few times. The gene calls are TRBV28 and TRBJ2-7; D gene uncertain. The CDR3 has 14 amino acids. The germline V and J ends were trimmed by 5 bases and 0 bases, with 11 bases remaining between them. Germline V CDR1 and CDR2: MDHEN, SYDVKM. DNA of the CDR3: TGTGCCAGCAGTCTTCTCTTGATCTCCTACGAGCAGTACTTC. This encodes CASSLLLISYEQYF.

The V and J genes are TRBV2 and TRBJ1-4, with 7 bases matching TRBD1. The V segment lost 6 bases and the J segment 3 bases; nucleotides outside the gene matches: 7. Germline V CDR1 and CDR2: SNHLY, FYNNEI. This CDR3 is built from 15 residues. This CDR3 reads CASRPRDSANEKLFF. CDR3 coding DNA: TGTGCCAGCAGGCCCCGGGACAGTGCTAATGAAAAACTGTTTTTT.

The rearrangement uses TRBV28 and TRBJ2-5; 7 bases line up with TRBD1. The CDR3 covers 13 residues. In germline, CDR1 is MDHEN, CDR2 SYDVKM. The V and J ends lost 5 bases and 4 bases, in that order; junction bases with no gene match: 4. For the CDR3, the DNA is TGTGCCAGCAGTCCTACAGGGGTAGAGACCCAGTACTTC. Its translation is CASSPTGVETQYF.

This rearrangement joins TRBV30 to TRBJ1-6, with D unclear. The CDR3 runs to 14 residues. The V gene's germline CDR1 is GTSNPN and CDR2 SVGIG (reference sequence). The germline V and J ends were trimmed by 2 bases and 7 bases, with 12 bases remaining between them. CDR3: CAWSRGQDNSPLHF. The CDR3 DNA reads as TGTGCCTGGAGTAGAGGGCAGGACAATTCACCCCTCCACTTT. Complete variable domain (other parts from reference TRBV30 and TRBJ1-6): SQTIHQWPATLVQPVGSPLSLECTVEGTSNPNLYWYRQAAGRGLQLLFYSVGIGQISSEVPQNLSASRPQDRQFILSSKKLLLSDSGFYLCAWSRGQDNSPLHFGNGTRLTVT.

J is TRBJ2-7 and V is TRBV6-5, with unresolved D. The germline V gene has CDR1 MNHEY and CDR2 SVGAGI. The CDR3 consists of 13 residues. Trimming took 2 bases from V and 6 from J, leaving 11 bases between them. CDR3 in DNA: TGTGCCAGCAGTTACGGCAAGCTCTCCGAGCAGTACTTC. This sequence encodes CASSYGKLSEQYF.

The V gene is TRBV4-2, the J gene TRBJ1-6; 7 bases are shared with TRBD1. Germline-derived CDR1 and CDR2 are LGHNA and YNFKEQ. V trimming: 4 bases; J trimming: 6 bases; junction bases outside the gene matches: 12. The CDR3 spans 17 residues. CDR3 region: CASSPPTGELGNSPLHF. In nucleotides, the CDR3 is TGTGCCAGCAGCCCGCCTACAGGGGAATTGGGTAATTCACCCCTCCACTTT.

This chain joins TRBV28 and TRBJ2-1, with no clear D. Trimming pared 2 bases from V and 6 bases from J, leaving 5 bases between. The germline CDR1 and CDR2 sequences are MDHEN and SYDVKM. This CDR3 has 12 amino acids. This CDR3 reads CASSLNINEQFF. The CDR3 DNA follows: TGTGCCAGCAGTTTAAACATCAATGAGCAGTTCTTC. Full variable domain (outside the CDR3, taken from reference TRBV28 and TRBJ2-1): DVKVTQSSRYLVKRTGEKVFLECVQDMDHENMFWYRQDPGLGLRLIYFSYDVKMKEKGDIPEGYSVSREKKERFSLILESASTNQTSMYLCASSLNINEQFFGPGTRLTVL.

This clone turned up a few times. The CDR3 sequence is CASSPVVSTDTQYF. As DNA, the CDR3 is TGTGCCAGCAGTCCGGTAGTAAGCACAGATACGCAGTATTTT. The rearrangement uses TRBV28 and TRBJ2-3; D is unclear. The CDR3 is made up of 14 amino acids. Germline CDR1 is MDHEN and CDR2 is SYDVKM. V was clipped by 5 bases and J by 0 bases, with 9 bases between them. Supplemented by reference TRBV28 and TRBJ2-3, the full variable domain reads DVKVTQSSRYLVKRTGEKVFLECVQDMDHENMFWYRQDPGLGLRLIYFSYDVKMKEKGDIPEGYSVSREKKERFSLILESASTNQTSMYLCASSPVVSTDTQYFGPGTRLTVL.

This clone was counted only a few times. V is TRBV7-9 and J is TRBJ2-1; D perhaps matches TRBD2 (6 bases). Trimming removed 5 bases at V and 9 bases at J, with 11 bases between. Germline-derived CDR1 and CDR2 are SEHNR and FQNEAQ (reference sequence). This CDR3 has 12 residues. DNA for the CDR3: TGTGCCAGCAGCCCCACCGGGGGTGAGCAGTTCTTC. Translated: CASSPTGGEQFF.

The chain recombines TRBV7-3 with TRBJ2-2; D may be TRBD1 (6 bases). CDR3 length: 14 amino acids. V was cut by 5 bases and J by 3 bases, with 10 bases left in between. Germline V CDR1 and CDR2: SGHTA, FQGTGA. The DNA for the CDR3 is TGTGCCAGCAGCCTCGGGACATACACCGGGGAGCTGTTTTTT. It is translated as CASSLGTYTGELFF.

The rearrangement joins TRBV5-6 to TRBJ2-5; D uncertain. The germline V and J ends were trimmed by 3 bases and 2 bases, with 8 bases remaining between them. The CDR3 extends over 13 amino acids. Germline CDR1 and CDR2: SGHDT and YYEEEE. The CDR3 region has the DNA TGTGCCAGCAGCTCGGGCCTACAAGAGACCCAGTACTTC. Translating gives CASSSGLQETQYF.

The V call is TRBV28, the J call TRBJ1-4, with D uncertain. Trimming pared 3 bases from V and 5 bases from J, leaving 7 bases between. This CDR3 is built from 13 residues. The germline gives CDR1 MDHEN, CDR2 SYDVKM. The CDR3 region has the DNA TGTGCCAGCAGTTTTGTAGGGAATGAAAAACTGTTTTTT. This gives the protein CASSFVGNEKLFF.

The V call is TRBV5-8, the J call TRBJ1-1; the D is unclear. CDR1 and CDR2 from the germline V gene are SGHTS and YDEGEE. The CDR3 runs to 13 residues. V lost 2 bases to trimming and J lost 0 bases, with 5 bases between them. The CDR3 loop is CASSFVVNTEAFF. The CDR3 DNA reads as TGTGCCAGCAGCTTTGTGGTGAACACTGAAGCTTTCTTT.

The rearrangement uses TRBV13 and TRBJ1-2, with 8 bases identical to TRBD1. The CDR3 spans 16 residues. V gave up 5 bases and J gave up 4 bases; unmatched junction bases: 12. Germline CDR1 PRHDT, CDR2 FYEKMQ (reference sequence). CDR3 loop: CASSLEGLDRVYGYTF. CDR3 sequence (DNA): TGTGCCAGCAGCCTAGAGGGGTTGGACAGGGTCTATGGCTACACCTTC.

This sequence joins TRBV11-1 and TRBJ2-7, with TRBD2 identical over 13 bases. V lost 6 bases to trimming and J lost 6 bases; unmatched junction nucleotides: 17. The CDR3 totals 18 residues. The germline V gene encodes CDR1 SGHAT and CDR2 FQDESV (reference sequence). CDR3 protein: CASSLTSTSGGPSGEQYF. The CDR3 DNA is TGTGCCAGCAGTCTCACATCGACTAGCGGGGGGCCTTCTGGCGAGCAGTACTTC.

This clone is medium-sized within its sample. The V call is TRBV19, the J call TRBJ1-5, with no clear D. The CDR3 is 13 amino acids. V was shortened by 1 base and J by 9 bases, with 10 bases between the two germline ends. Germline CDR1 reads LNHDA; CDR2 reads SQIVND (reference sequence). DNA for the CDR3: TGTGCCAGTAGTATAGTTCCGGAGGGGCCCCAGCATTTT. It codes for CASSIVPEGPQHF.

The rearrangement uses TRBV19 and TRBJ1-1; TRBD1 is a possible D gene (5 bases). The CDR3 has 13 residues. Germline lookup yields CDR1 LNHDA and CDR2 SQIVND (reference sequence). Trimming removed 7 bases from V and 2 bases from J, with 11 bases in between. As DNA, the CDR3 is TGTGCCAGTAAAACAGGAGGTAACACTGAAGCTTTCTTT. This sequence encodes CASKTGGNTEAFF.

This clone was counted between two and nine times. DNA for the CDR3: TGTGCCAGCAGCTTAGCACAGGGTGAAGCTTTCTTT. Encoded protein: CASSLAQGEAFF. The rearrangement uses TRBV11-2 and TRBJ1-1; D may be TRBD1 (6 bases). V was clipped by 1 base and J by 7 bases, with 7 bases between them. Germline loops: CDR1 SGHAT, CDR2 FQNNGV. This CDR3 is built from 12 residues.

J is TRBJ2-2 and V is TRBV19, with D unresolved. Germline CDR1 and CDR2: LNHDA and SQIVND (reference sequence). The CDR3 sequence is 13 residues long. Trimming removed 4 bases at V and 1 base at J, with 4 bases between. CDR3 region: CASSRGNTGELFF. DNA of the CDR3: TGTGCCAGTAGTAGGGGGAACACCGGGGAGCTGTTTTTT.

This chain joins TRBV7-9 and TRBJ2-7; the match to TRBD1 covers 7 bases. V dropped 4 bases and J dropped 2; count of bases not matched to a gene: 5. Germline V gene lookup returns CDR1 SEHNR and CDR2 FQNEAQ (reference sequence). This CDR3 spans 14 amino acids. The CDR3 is CASSYLDRPYEQYF. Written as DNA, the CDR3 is TGTGCCAGCAGCTACTTGGACAGGCCCTACGAGCAGTACTTC.

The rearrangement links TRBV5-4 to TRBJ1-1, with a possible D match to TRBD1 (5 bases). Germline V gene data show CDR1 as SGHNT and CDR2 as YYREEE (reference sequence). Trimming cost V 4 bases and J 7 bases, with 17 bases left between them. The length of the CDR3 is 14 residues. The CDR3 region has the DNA TGTGCCAGCAGCCCGCTAGACAGAGATGGTGAAGCTTTCTTT. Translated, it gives CASSPLDRDGEAFF.

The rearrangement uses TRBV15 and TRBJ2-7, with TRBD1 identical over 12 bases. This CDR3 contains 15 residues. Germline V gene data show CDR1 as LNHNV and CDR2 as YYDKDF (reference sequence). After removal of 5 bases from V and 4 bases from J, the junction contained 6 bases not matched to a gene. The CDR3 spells CATSPGTGGAYEQYF. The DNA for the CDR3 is TGTGCCACCAGCCCCGGGACAGGGGGCGCTTACGAGCAGTACTTC.